A single T cell receptor (beta chain) is shown here with its context. Its antigen is as yet unknown. The data were obtained in a study of identifying expanded T cells in peripheral blood. Study-wide results and limits: Clone count variance between roughly 2-week samples rose with total template count.

The method was immunoSEQ multiplex PCR; TCRdb's version includes in-frame clones alone and lacks a portion of them. The sample has around 60,000 clones; about four fifths are singletons. Sequenced material: blood. The receptor's source is a person aged 18-70 years in good health.

CDR3 nucleotide sequence: TGTGCCAGCAGCTCACTAGCGGGAGGGATGGATACGCAGTATTTT. Translating gives CASSSLAGGMDTQYF. The V gene is TRBV5-4, the J gene TRBJ2-3; 13 bases align to TRBD2. The V segment lost 3 bases and the J segment 6 bases; nucleotides outside the gene matches: 4. Looked up from germline, CDR1 is SGHNT and CDR2 is YYREEE (reference sequence). This CDR3 comprises 15 residues.